This T cell receptor beta chain was retrieved from a study of cytomegalovirus exposure and HLA in healthy donors. Whole-study context: Unique TCR beta sequences numbering some 110 million came from roughly 180 million T cells in an earlier analysis.

The V end was cut by 2 bases, the J end by 1 base, with 12 bases between. Germline V gene sequence: CDR1 SGHAT, CDR2 FQNNGV. This CDR3 spans 15 amino acids. Study conclusions and caveats: The authors reported that TCR beta sequences could predict HLA-A and HLA-B alleles. These predictions were accurate for most subjects in the first cohort.

Note on this clone: Its specificity is not known.

Primers included in the PCR were 60 Vbeta and 13 Jbeta primers. In the study's own analysis: Approximately 11 million of tens of millions of unique TCR beta chains were shared, per a later count. Method: immunoSEQ multiplex PCR; TCRdb's copy keeps in-frame clones and lacks some. From that table come the V and J calls and clone size; the DNA was used to work out D and trimming. The sample holds about 150,000 clones, about 68% seen once. The sequence was collected from a man between 18 and 35 years old in good health and CMV-seronegative. Sequenced sample: PBMCs. V is TRBV11-2 and J is TRBJ2-7; the D gene is possibly TRBD2 (6 bases). Here the CDR3 DNA reads TGTGCCAGCAGCTTATCGGGAGCGAATTCCTACGAGCAGTACTTC. It is translated as CASSLSGANSYEQYF.